This TCR beta chain was sequenced for a study of early T cells in non-severe SARS-CoV-2 infection. The V gene end was trimmed by 7 bases and the J gene end by 4 bases; junction bases not matched to a gene: 4. The CDR3 spans 14 residues. From germline, CDR1 is SQVTM and CDR2 ANQGSEA. In the library, individual cDNA molecules carried attached unique molecular identifiers. TCRdb fed the 5' RACE reads into MiXCR, producing one record per CDR3 protein. The repertoire holds some 77,000 distinct CDR3 sequences, with over 10% as singletons. Many counts were recorded for this clonotype. This chain links TRBV29-1 with TRBJ2-3, with 14 bases matching TRBD2. Specimen: whole blood. This TCR was sampled from an adult who was a healthcare worker with PCR-confirmed SARS-CoV-2 infection or an uninfected control (not recorded which). CDR3 amino acids: CSAKGLAGADTQYF. CDR3 coding DNA: TGCAGCGCTAAGGGACTAGCGGGAGCAGATACGCAGTATTTT.